Listed here is a single TCR beta chain. No antigen is known for it. Per-base quality was not reported, and no clone a single base away is much larger than it. The 39 donors, aged 6 to 90 years, were systemically healthy Caucasian individuals from Russia. Each donor gave ten milliliters of peripheral blood, collected into EDTA-treated Vacutainer tubes. Ficoll-Paque density-gradient centrifugation was used to isolate PBMCs, with at least 6 million obtained per sample. Trizol reagent was used to extract total RNA from the PBMCs, yielding at least 6 micrograms per sample. For every donor, an aliquot of PBMCs went through flow cytometry to measure the percentages of naive CD45RAhigh/CD27high T cells. These data belong to a study of blood T cells in healthy people across ages (dated by TCRdb to between 2015 and 2017). Broadly, across the study: Template switching captured roughly one uniquely barcoded TCR beta cDNA molecule per two T cells in model experiments. To track age-related changes in TCR beta repertoire diversity, the study relied on deep sequencing normalized with unique cDNA molecular identifiers. Donors were grouped into four age groups: young (average approximately 16 years), middle-aged (less than 40), aged (roughly 67) and long-lived (about 89). To avoid experimental bias, donors of different ages were spread randomly across the sequencing lanes. Two additional independent replicas of 1 million unique cDNA reads from the same blood draw were analyzed for two donors (one aged 18 to 30 and one aged 80 or older). Results and caveats for the whole study, not just this receptor: Observed TCR beta diversity per million T cells fell roughly linearly with age, and a significant reduction was already apparent by age around 40. Since profiling was done on bulk unsorted PBMCs, naive and antigen-experienced compartments could not be conclusively compared. Total diversity estimates from one million sequenced T cells were considered lower bounds and underestimates. Because donor CMV infection status was unknown, age-related changes in expanded clonotypes were potentially confounded. Compared with the aged group, more naive CD4+ T cells, fewer expanded clones and increased TCR diversity were shown by the long-lived group, suggesting age selection. The percentage of naive T cells measured by flow cytometry correlated strongly with observed TCR beta diversity.

To prepare the library, 5' RACE was applied. These reads were obtained on an Illumina HiSeq 2500. A second PCR of roughly 7 to 11 cycles was performed with a sample-barcoded 5' primer and a J-beta primer mix. Each TCR beta cDNA molecule received a unique molecular identifier from a template-switch 5' adaptor carrying 12 random nucleotides. Each sample yielded at least 2.5 million CDR3-containing paired-end reads. All of the RNA was converted into first-strand cDNA using the Mint cDNA synthesis kit, with a TRBC-specific oligonucleotide serving as the primer. Following uracil-DNA glycosylase treatment, a first 18-cycle PCR with universal primers M1SS and BC2_uni_R was performed on all cDNA. The authors' analysis ran thus. Normalization of each sample was performed by random selection of 1 million high-quality reads, each carrying a distinct molecular identifier. Reads sharing molecular identifiers were discarded rather than binned into consensus sequences. MiTCR, set to a Q25 quality threshold and the strictest error-elimination algorithm, was used for CDR3 identification, clonotype clustering and error correction. A nonparametric unseen species model with Euler transformation was used to estimate lower-bound total TCR beta diversity. TCRdb took the public reads, trimmed them with fastp at Q25, ran MiXCR for clone calling and kept in-frame beta chains. Every CDR3 protein is listed once, alongside the most common genes and DNA of its rows. These V and J calls originate from TCRdb's pipeline instead of the authors' own analysis. This sample comprises fewer than 700,000 distinct CDR3 sequences, around 41% of them detected only once. Jointly, the top ten make up 25% to 30% of the sample.

From the germline V gene (reference sequence), CDR1 is MNHNY and CDR2 is SVGAGI. The CDR3 contains 13 residues, cysteine and phenylalanine counted. Only the CDR3 DNA stays, 39 bases, in frame from base 1. V is shortened by 4 bases, J by 3 bases, and the region joining them spans 7 bases. The chain links TRBV6-6 with TRBJ1-5; TRBD1 could be the D gene, as 5 bases match. This TCR derives from an elderly man in good health. Sequences were obtained from blood. The nucleotides are TGTGCCAGCAGTTGGACACCCAATCAGCCCCAGCATTTT. The encoded protein is CASSWTPNQPQHF.